These T cell receptor beta chains were read from a single sample in a study of CD8 T cells in Susac syndrome. TCRdb reprocessed the immunoSEQ multiplex PCR reads via MiXCR and lists one record per CDR3 protein. Of approximately 74,000 distinct CDR3 sequences listed, approximately 95% are singletons. Material for sequencing was CD8+ T cells from PBMCs. Source of these receptors: a human donor with Susac syndrome. The CDR3 runs from the conserved cysteine through the conserved F or W. D genes are given only for firm matches. Where a row states a size, it is once, few, many or the class of an expanded clone; other rows omit it.

abundance	j_gene	d_gene	v_gene	CDR3aa	CDR3nt
.	TRBJ2-1	TRBD2	TRBV29-1	CSVDSGTSVNNEQFF	TGCAGCGTGGACTCCGGGACTAGCGTGAACAATGAGCAGTTCTTC
.	TRBJ2-7	.	TRBV6-5	CASSAATRYEQYF	TGTGCCAGCAGCGCCGCGACTCGTTACGAGCAGTACTTC
.	TRBJ2-2	.	TRBV30	CAWSTANTGELFF	TGTGCCTGGAGTACAGCGAACACCGGGGAGCTGTTTTTT
.	TRBJ2-2	.	TRBV12-3/TRBV12-4	CASMSQTRSRGAVF	TGTGCCAGCATGAGTCAGACTAGGAGTCGGGGAGCTGTTTTT
.	TRBJ2-7	.	TRBV9	CASSVKGWNEQYF	TGTGCCAGCAGCGTAAAGGGATGGAACGAGCAGTACTTC
.	TRBJ2-1	TRBD1	TRBV18	CASSPGGQGVEQFF	TGTGCCAGCTCACCGGGGGGACAGGGAGTTGAGCAGTTCTTC
.	TRBJ2-7	TRBD2	TRBV5-6	CASSSPTSVAVGLYEQYF	TGTGCCAGCAGCTCCCCGACTAGCGTTGCGGTGGGCCTCTACGAGCAGTACTTC
few	TRBJ1-2	.	TRBV2	CASSTGLHGYTF	TGTGCCAGCAGCACAGGGTTGCATGGCTACACCTTC
.	TRBJ2-3	.	TRBV3-1	CASSGSGTDTQYF	TGTGCCAGCAGCGGGAGTGGCACAGATACGCAGTATTTT
.	TRBJ2-5	.	TRBV20-1	CSARDGAWETQYF	TGCAGTGCTAGAGATGGGGCCTGGGAGACCCAGTACTTC
.	TRBJ2-7	TRBD2	TRBV4-2	CASSQGTSEAYEQYF	TGTGCCAGCAGCCAAGGGACTAGCGAGGCCTACGAGCAGTACTTC
.	TRBJ2-2	.	TRBV20-1	CSAWETGELFF	TGCAGTGCCTGGGAAACCGGGGAGCTGTTTTTT
.	TRBJ2-1	TRBD2	TRBV13	CASSLGQAGGLLYNEQFF	TGTGCCAGCAGCTTAGGCCAGGCGGGGGGGTTATTATACAATGAGCAGTTCTTC
.	TRBJ1-5	.	TRBV27	CASSARPGPQPQHF	TGTGCCAGCAGTGCGAGGCCCGGGCCTCAGCCCCAGCATTTT
.	TRBJ2-7	TRBD1	TRBV7-9	CASTDSPLRTGGFSYEQYF	TGTGCCAGCACCGATAGTCCTCTCCGGACAGGGGGGTTCTCCTACGAGCAGTACTTC
.	TRBJ2-7	.	TRBV28	CASTAPGVYEQYF	TGTGCCAGCACTGCCCCTGGGGTCTACGAGCAGTACTTC
.	TRBJ2-1	.	TRBV29-1	CSVEGPGRYNEQFF	TGCAGCGTTGAAGGCCCCGGCAGGTACAATGAGCAGTTCTTC